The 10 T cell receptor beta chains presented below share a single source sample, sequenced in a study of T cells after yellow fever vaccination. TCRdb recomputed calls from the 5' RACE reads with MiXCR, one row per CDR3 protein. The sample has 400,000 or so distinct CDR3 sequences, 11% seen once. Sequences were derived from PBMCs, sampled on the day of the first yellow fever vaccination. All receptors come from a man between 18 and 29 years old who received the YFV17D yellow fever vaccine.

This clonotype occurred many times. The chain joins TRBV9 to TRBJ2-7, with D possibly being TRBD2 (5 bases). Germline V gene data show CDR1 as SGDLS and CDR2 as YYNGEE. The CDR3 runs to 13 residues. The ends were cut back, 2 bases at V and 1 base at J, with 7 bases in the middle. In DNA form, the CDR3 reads TGTGCCAGCAGCGTCGGGGAGTCCTACGAGCAGTACTTC. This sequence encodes CASSVGESYEQYF.

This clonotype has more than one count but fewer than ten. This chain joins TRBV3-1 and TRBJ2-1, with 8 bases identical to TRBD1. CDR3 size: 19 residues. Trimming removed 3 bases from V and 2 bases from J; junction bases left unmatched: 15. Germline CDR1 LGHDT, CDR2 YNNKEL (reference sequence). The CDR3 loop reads CASSHAYRTGRVAYNEQFF. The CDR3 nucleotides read TGTGCCAGCAGCCATGCATACAGGACAGGGCGGGTGGCCTACAATGAGCAGTTCTTC.

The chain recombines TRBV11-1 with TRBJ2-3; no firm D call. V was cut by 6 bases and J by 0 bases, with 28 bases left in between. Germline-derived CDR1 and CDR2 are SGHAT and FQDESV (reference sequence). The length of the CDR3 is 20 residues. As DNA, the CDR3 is TGTGCCAGCAGTCTCGAGTCGTGGTTGGTATCGGTTGCTAGCACAGATACGCAGTATTTT. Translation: CASSLESWLVSVASTDTQYF.

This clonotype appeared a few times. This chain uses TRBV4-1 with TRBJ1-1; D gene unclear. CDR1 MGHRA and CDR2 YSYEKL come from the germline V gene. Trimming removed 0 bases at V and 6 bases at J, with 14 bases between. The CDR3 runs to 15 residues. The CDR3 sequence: CASSQDLGGRAEAFF. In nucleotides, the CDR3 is TGCGCCAGCAGCCAAGATCTTGGAGGGAGGGCTGAAGCTTTCTTT.

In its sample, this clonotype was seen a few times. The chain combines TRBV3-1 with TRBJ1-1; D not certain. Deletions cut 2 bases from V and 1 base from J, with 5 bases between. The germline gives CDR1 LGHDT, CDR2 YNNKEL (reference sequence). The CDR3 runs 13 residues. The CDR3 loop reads CASSQLGNTEAFF. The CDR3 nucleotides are TGTGCCAGCAGCCAACTTGGGAACACTGAAGCTTTCTTT.

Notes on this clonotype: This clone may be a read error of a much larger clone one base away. The CDR3, as DNA: TGTCCCAGCAGCCCTTCTTGGGTTAGCGATGAGCAGTTCTTC. It yields the protein CPSSPSWVSDEQFF. The chain recombines TRBV7-2 with TRBJ2-1, with D maybe TRBD2 (5 bases). Germline V gene sequence: CDR1 SGHTA, CDR2 FQGNSA. This CDR3 comprises 14 residues.

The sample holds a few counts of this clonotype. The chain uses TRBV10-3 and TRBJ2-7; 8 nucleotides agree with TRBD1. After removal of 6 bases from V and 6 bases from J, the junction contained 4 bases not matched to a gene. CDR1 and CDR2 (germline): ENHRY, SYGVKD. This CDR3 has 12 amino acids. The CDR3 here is CAISKDRAEQYV. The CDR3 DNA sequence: TGTGCCATCAGCAAGGACAGGGCCGAGCAGTACGTC.

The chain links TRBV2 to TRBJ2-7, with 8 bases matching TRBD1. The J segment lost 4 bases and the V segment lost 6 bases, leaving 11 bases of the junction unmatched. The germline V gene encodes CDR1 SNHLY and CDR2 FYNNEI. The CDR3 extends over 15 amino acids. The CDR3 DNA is TGTGCCAGCAGCGGGGACAGGACTAAGATGTACGAGCAGTACGTC. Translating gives CASSGDRTKMYEQYV.

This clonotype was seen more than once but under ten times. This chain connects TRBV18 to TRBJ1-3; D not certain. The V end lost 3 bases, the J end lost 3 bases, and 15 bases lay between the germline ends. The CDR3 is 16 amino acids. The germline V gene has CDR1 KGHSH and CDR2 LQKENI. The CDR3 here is CASSPRRAELGNTIYF. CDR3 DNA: TGTGCCAGCTCACCTAGGAGAGCGGAGCTTGGAAACACCATATATTTT. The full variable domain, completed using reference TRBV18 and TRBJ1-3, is NAGVMQNPRHLVRRRGQEARLRCSPMKGHSHVYWYRQLPEEGLKFMVYLQKENIIDESGMPKERFSAEFPKEGPSILRIQQVVRGDSAAYFCASSPRRAELGNTIYFGEGSWLTVV.

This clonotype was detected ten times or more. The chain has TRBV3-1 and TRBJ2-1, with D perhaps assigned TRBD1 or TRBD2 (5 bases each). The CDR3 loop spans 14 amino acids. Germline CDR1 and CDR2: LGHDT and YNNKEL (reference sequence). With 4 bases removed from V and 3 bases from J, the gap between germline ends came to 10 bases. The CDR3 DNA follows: TGTGCCAGCAGCCCCGGGACCATCTACAATGAGCAGTTCTTC. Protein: CASSPGTIYNEQFF.